The clone carrying this T cell receptor beta chain was observed many times. TCRdb independently ran MiXCR on the 5' RACE reads; one entry per CDR3 protein. This sample has roughly 400,000 distinct CDR3 sequences; approximately 24% occur once, and the top ten carry around 8.7%. The data originate from a study of T-cell memory formation after mild COVID-19. The wider study: There were largely donor-specific TCR clusters.

There are 13 residues in the CDR3. V lost 4 bases to trimming and J lost 6 bases; unmatched junction nucleotides: 2. Germline lookup yields CDR1 KGHDR and CDR2 SFDVKD. The sequence was collected from an adult woman who had mild COVID-19 (a few samples of this study predate the infection). Cell type and time point are not known. This chain connects TRBV24-1 to TRBJ2-7; 10 bases agree with TRBD1. Sample: PBMCs or a T cell subset sorted from them (not recorded which). The CDR3 here is CATSEWTGGEQYF. CDR3 nucleotide sequence: TGTGCCACCAGTGAGTGGACAGGGGGCGAGCAGTACTTC.